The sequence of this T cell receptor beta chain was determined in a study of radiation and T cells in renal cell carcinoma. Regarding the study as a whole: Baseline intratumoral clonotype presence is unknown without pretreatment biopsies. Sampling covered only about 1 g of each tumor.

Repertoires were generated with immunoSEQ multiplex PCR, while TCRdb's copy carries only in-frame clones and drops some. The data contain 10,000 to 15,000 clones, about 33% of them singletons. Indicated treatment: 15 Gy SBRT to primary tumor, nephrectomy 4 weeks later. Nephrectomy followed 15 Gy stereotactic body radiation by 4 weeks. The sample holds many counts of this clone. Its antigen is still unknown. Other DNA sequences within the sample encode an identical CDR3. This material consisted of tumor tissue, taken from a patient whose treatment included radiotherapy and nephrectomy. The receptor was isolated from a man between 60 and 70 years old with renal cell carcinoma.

CDR3 coding DNA: TGTGCCAGCAGTCCTGACATATACTATGGCTACACCTTC. Its protein product is CASSPDIYYGYTF. The chain links TRBV5-6 to TRBJ1-2; no definite D call. The CDR3 covers 13 residues. The germline V gene has CDR1 SGHDT and CDR2 YYEEEE. V lost 5 bases and J 3 bases, leaving 11 bases between the germline ends. Filled out from reference TRBV5-6 and TRBJ1-2, the complete variable domain reads DAGVTQSPTHLIKTRGQQVTLRCSPKSGHDTVSWYQQALGQGPQFIFQYYEEEERQRGNFPDRFSGHQFPNYSSELNVNALLLGDSALYLCASSPDIYYGYTFGSGTRLTVV.